The clone carrying this TCR beta chain came up many times. Germline lookup yields CDR1 SGHAT and CDR2 FQNNGV. The CDR3 consists of 15 residues. Trimming took off 3 bases at V and 0 bases at J, with 9 bases between the two ends. In TCRdb, the 5' RACE reads were re-called with MiXCR into one record per CDR3 protein. The repertoire holds about 400,000 distinct CDR3 sequences, with approximately 18% as singletons. The sample is drawn from a study of T-cell memory formation after mild COVID-19. The chain links TRBV11-2 to TRBJ2-4; D unclear. Material: PBMCs or a T cell subset sorted from them (not recorded which). The TCR was taken from a man aged 18 to 29 who had mild COVID-19 (a few samples of this study predate the infection). Cell type and time point are not known. The CDR3 region is CASSFGQLAKNIQYF. CDR3 DNA sequence: TGTGCCAGCAGCTTTGGGCAGCTAGCCAAAAACATTCAGTACTTC.